The sequence of this T cell receptor beta chain was determined in a study of T cell changes during pregnancy in multiple sclerosis. Trimming pared 0 bases from V and 9 bases from J, leaving 10 bases between. The CDR3 is 13 amino acids. The V gene's germline CDR1 is SGHRS and CDR2 YFSETQ. Clones were sequenced by immunoSEQ multiplex PCR, and TCRdb holds only the in-frame ones, with some missing. In the table there are 40,000 or so clones, 85% to 95% of which are singletons. The chain has TRBV5-1 and TRBJ1-3; weak D call: TRBD1 (5 bases). The receptor was derived from a female donor in good health, enrolled as a control in a pregnancy study. Here the sequenced sample was CD4+ T cells from peripheral blood mononuclear cells, taken in the third trimester of pregnancy. The CDR3 here is CASSLESTATIYF. As DNA, the CDR3 is TGCGCCAGCAGCTTGGAATCGACAGCCACCATATATTTT.